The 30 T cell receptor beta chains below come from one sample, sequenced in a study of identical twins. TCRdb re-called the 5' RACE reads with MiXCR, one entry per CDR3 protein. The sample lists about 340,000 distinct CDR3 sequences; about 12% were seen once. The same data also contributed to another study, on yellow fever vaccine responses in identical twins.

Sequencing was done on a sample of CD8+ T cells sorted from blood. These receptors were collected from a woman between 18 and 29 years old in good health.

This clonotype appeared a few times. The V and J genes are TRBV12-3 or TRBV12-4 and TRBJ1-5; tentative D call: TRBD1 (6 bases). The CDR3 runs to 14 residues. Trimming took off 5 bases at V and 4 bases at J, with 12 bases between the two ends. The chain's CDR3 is CASSLGQFNQPQHF. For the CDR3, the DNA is TGTGCCAGCAGTCTTGGACAGTTTAATCAGCCCCAGCATTTT.

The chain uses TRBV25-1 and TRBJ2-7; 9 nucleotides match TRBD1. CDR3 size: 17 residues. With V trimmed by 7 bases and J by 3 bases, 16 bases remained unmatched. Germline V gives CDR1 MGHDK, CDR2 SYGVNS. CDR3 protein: CASTSRGRGTGCYEQYV. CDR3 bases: TGTGCCAGCACCTCACGGGGTAGGGGGACAGGGTGCTACGAGCAGTACGTC.

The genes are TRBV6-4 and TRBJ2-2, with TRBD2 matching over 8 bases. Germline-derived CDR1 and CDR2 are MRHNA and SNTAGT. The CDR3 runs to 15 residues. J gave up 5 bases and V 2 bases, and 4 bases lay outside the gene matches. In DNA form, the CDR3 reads TGTGCCAGCAGTGACGTCGGGGGGGATACCGGGGAGCTGTTTTTT. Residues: CASSDVGGDTGELFF.

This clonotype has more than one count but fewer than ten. DNA for the CDR3: TGTGCCAGCATCGGCGGGTCGTACACTGAAGCTTTCTTT. It translates to CASIGGSYTEAFF. The gene calls are TRBV5-6 and TRBJ1-1; D unresolved. The CDR3 extends over 13 amino acids. The V gene lost 6 bases and the J gene lost 3 bases, with 12 bases spanning the gap. The germline CDR1 and CDR2 sequences are SGHDT and YYEEEE.

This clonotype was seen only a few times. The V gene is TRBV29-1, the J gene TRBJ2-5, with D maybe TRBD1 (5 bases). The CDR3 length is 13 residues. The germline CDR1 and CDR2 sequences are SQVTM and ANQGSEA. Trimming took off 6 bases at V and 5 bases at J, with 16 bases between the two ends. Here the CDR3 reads CSVGTLRDETQYF. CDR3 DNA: TGCAGCGTCGGTACCCTCAGGGATGAGACCCAGTACTTC.

In nucleotides, the CDR3 is TGTGCCAGCAGCCGTACAGGGCCTCGGCAGCCCCAGCATTTT. Amino acids: CASSRTGPRQPQHF. V is TRBV27 and J is TRBJ1-5; maybe TRBD1 (6 bases). Germline V gene data show CDR1 as MNHEY and CDR2 as SMNVEV (reference sequence). V was pared by 6 bases and J by 7 bases, with 16 bases between. This CDR3 is 14 amino acids long.

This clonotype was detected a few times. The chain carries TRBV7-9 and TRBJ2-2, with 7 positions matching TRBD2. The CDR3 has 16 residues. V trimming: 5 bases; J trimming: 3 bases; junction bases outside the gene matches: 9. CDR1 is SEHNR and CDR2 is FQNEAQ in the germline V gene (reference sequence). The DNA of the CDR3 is TGTGCCAGCAGCCCTCGGGCGGGAGCTTACACCGGGGAGCTGTTTTTT. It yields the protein CASSPRAGAYTGELFF.

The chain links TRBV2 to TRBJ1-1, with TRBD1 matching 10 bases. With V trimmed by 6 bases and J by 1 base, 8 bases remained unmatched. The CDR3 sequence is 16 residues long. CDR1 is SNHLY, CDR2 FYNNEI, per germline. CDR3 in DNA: TGTGCCAGCAGATACCGGGGACAGGGGCCGAACACTGAAGCTTTCTTT. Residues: CASRYRGQGPNTEAFF.

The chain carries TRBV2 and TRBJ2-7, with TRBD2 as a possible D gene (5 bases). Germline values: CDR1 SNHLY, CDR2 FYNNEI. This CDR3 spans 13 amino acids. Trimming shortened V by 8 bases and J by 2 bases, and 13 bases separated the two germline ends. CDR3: CASPRGPTYEQYV. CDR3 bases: TGTGCCAGCCCTAGAGGGCCGACCTACGAGCAGTACGTC.

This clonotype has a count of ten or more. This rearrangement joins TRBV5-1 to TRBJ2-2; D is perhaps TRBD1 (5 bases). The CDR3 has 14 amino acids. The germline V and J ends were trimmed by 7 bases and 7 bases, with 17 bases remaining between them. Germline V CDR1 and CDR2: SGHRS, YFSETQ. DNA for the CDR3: TGCGCCAGCCTGACAGACGTCTTAAGCGGGGAGCTGTTTTTT. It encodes CASLTDVLSGELFF.

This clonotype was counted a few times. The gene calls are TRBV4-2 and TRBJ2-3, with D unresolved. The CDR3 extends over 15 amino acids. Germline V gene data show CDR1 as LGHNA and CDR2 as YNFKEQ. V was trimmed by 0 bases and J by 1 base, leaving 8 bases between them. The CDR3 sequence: CASSQDGDGTDTQYF. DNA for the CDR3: TGTGCCAGCAGCCAAGATGGAGATGGCACAGATACGCAGTATTTT.

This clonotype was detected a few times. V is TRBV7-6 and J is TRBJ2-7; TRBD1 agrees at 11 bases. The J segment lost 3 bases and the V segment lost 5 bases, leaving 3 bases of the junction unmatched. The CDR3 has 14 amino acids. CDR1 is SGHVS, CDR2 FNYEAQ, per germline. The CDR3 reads CASSRGQGVYEQYF. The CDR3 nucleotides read TGTGCCAGCAGCAGGGGACAGGGGGTCTACGAGCAGTACTTC.

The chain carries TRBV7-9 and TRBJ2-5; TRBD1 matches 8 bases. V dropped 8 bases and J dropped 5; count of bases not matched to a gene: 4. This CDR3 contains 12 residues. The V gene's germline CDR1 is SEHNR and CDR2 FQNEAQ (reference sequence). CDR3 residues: CASGQGVETQYF. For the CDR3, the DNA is TGTGCCAGCGGACAGGGTGTGGAGACCCAGTACTTC.

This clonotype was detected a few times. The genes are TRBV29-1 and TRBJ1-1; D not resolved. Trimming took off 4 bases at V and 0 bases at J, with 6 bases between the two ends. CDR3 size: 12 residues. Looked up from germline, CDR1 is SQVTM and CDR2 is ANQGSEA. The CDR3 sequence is CSVVVMNTEAFF. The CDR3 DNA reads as TGCAGCGTTGTTGTTATGAACACTGAAGCTTTCTTT.

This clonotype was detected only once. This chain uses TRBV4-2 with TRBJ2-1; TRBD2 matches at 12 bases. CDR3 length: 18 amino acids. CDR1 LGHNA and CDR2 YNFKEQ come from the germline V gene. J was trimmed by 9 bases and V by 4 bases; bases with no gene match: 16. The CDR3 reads CASSLESTASGGVGEQFF. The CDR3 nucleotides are TGTGCCAGCAGCCTAGAGTCGACGGCTAGCGGGGGGGTCGGTGAGCAGTTCTTC.

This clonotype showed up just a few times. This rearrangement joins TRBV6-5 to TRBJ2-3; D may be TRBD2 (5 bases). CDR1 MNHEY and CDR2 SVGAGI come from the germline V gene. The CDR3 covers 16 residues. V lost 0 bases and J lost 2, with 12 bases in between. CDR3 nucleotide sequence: TGTGCCAGCAGTTACTCGAGAGAGGGATTCACAGATACGCAGTATTTT. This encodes CASSYSREGFTDTQYF.

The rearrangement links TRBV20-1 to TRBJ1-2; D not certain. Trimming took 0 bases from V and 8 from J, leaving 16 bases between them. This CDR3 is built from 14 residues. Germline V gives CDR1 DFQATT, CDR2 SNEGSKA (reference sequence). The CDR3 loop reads CSAREMRQEGGYTF. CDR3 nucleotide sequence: TGCAGTGCTAGAGAGATGAGGCAGGAGGGAGGCTACACCTTC.

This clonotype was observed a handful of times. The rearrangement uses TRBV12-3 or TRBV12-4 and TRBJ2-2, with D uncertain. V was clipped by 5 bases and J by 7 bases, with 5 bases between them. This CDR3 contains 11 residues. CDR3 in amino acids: CASSKGGELFF. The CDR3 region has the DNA TGTGCCAGCAGTAAGGGCGGGGAGCTGTTTTTT.

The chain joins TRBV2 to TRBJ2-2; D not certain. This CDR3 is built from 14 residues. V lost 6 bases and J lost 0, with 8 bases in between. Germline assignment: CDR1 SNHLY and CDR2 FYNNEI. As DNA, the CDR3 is TGTGCCAGCAGGACGGTATCGAACACCGGGGAGCTGTTTTTT. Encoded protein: CASRTVSNTGELFF.

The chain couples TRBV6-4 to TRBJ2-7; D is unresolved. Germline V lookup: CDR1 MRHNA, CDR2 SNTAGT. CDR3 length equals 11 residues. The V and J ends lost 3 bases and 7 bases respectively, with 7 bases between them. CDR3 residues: CASSEYGEQYF. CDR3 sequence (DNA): TGTGCCAGCAGTGAGTATGGGGAGCAGTACTTC.

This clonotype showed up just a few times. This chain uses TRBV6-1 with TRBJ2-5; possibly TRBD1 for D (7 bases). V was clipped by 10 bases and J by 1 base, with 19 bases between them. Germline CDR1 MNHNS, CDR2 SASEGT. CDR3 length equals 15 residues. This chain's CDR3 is CATKGAGLVQETQYF. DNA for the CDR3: TGTGCCACCAAGGGGGCGGGACTGGTCCAAGAGACCCAGTACTTC.

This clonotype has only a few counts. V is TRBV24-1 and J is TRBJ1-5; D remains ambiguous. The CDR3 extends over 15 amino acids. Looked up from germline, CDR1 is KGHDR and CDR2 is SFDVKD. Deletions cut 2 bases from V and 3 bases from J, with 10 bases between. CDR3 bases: TGTGCCACCAGTGATTCTGGACGGATCAATCAGCCCCAGCATTTT. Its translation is CATSDSGRINQPQHF.

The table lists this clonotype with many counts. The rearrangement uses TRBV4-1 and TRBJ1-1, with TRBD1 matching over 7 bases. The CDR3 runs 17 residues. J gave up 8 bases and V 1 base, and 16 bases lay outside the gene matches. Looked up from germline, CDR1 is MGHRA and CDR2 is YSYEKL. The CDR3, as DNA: TGCGCCAGCAGCCAAGTAGACAGGGCGGTAGTGAAGGGGGAAGCTTTCTTT. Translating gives CASSQVDRAVVKGEAFF.

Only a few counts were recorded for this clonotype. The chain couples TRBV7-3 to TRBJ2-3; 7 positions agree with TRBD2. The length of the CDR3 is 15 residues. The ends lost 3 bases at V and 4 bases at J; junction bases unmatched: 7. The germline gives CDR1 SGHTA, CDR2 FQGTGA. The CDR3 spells CASSFEGGPSDTQYF. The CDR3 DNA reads TGTGCCAGCAGCTTCGAGGGAGGGCCCTCAGATACGCAGTATTTT.

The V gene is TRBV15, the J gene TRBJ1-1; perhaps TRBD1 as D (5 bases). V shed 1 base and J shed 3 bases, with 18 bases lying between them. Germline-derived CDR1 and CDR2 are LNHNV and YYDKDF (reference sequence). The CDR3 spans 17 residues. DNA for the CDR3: TGTGCCACCAGCAGAGGGGCAGGGCGTACATGGGACACTGAAGCTTTCTTT. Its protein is CATSRGAGRTWDTEAFF.

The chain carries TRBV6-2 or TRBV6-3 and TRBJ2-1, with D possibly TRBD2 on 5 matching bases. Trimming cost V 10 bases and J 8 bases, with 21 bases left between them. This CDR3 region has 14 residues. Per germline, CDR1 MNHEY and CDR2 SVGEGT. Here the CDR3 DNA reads TGTGCCACTGCCGACTACCTGCCTGGCGATGAGCAGTTCTTC. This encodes CATADYLPGDEQFF.

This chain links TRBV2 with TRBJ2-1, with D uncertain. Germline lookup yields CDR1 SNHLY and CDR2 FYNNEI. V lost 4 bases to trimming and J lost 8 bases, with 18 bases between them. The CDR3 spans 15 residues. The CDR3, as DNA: TGTGCCAGCAGTGTAGGCGTCACCATCTGGGATGAGCAGTTCTTC. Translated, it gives CASSVGVTIWDEQFF.

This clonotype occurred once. The CDR3 coding sequence is TGTGCCAGCACCGAAACCAAAAGGGGCTGGGATACGCAGTATTTT. Translation: CASTETKRGWDTQYF. This chain joins TRBV6-1 and TRBJ2-3; weak D call: TRBD1 (5 bases). The V gene's germline CDR1 is MNHNS and CDR2 SASEGT. This CDR3 has 15 residues. Between the trimmed V and J ends, which lost 7 bases and 6 bases, there was a span of 20 bases.

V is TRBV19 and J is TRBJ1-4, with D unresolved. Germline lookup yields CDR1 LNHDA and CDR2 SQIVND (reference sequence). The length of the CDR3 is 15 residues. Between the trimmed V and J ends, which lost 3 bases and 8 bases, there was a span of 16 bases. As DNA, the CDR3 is TGTGCCAGTAGTATTGGAATTGGCGGAAACGAAAAACTGTTTTTT. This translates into CASSIGIGGNEKLFF.

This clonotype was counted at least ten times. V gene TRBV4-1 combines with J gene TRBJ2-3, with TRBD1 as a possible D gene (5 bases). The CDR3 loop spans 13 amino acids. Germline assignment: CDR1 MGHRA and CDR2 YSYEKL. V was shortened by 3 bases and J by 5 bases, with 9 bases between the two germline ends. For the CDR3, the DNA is TGCGCCAGCAGCCAGGCACAGGTAGATACGCAGTATTTT. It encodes CASSQAQVDTQYF.